The 4 T cell receptor beta chains in this list originate from one sample, sequenced in a study of identical twins. TCRdb re-called the 5' RACE reads through MiXCR, storing one row per CDR3 protein. Of around 1.7 million distinct CDR3 sequences detected, about 30% appear once; the ten largest clones hold more than 0.25%. The sample was cord blood. These receptors all stem from a newborn girl in good health.

This clonotype was recorded a few times. The rearrangement joins TRBV5-1 to TRBJ2-7; 8 bases are a match to TRBD1. Per the germline V gene, CDR1 is SGHRS and CDR2 is YFSETQ. Trimming at V came to 4 bases and at J to 0 bases, leaving 6 bases not matched to a gene. The CDR3 contains 15 residues. CDR3 sequence: CASSGAGQGSYEQYF. The CDR3 nucleotides read TGCGCCAGCAGCGGCGCCGGACAGGGCTCCTACGAGCAGTACTTC.

This clonotype was detected ten times or more. The CDR3 bases are TGTGCCAGCAGGTCAACAACAGGGTTTAACGACTATGGCTACACCTTC. This encodes CASRSTTGFNDYGYTF. The chain combines TRBV11-2 with TRBJ1-2; D might be TRBD1 (6 bases). CDR3 length: 16 residues. CDR1 is SGHAT and CDR2 is FQNNGV in the germline V gene. V lost 6 bases to trimming and J lost 3 bases, with 20 bases between them.

This clonotype has only a few counts. The chain employs TRBV28 and TRBJ2-1; D is ambiguous. Trimming stripped 6 bases from V and 2 bases from J, with 23 bases between. The CDR3 has 18 residues. Germline CDR1 reads MDHEN; CDR2 reads SYDVKM. The CDR3 protein is CASSYVLYPAGTYNEQFF. The CDR3 DNA reads TGTGCCAGCAGCTATGTGCTGTACCCCGCTGGGACCTACAATGAGCAGTTCTTC.

The rearrangement uses TRBV3-1 and TRBJ1-5; no firm D call. The germline V gene has CDR1 LGHDT and CDR2 YNNKEL (reference sequence). CDR3 size: 17 residues. Deletions cut 2 bases from V and 11 bases from J, with 25 bases between. The CDR3 coding sequence is TGTGCCAGCAGCCAAAGCGGAGGGTGGGGAAGTCGCGGTACCCAGCATTTT. Its translation: CASSQSGGWGSRGTQHF.